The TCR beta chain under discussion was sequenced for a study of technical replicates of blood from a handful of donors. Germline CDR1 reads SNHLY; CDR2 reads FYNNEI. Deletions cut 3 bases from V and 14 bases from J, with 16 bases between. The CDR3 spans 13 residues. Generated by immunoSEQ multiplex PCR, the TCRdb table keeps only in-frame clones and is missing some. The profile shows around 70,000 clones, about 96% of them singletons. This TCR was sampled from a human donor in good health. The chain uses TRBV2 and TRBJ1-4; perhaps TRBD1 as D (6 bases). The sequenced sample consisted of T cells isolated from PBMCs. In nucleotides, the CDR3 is TGTGCCAGCAGTGACAGGACGGGGGGGCAGCTGTTTTTT. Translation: CASSDRTGGQLFF.